The 15 T cell receptor beta chains presented below share a single source sample, sequenced in a study of blood T cell repertoires in COVID-19. Clones were sequenced by immunoSEQ multiplex PCR, and TCRdb holds only the in-frame ones, with some missing. The table shows roughly 90,000 clones, with around 90% occurring only once. The specimen was peripheral blood. The source is a man in his fifties with COVID-19, enrolled during active disease.

This clone was seen only a few times. The chain links TRBV28 to TRBJ2-3; no definite D call. Trimming removed 2 bases from V and 7 bases from J, with 7 bases in between. CDR3 size: 12 residues. Germline lookup yields CDR1 MDHEN and CDR2 SYDVKM. In DNA, the CDR3 is TGTGCCAGCAGTTTACGGTCCCATACGCAGTATTTT. Its protein is CASSLRSHTQYF.

The CDR3: CASSPRRSYNEQFF. The DNA of the CDR3 is TGTGCCAGCTCACCGAGGCGGTCCTACAATGAGCAGTTCTTC. The V and J genes are TRBV18 and TRBJ2-1; no definite D call. Trimming removed 3 bases at V and 1 base at J, with 7 bases between. Germline V gene lookup returns CDR1 KGHSH and CDR2 LQKENI. This CDR3 is built from 14 residues.

The chain uses TRBV27 and TRBJ2-5, with 8 bases fitting TRBD2. CDR1 is MNHEY and CDR2 is SMNVEV in the germline V gene (reference sequence). The CDR3 contains 16 residues. With V trimmed by 6 bases and J by 3 bases, 12 bases remained unmatched. The CDR3 is CASSSLAAGFKETQYF. CDR3 DNA sequence: TGTGCCAGCAGCTCACTAGCGGCCGGCTTTAAAGAGACCCAGTACTTC.

This chain connects TRBV30 to TRBJ2-3; no firm D call. V was trimmed by 5 bases and J by 0 bases, leaving 12 bases between them. The length of the CDR3 is 14 residues. CDR1 GTSNPN and CDR2 SVGIG come from the germline V gene (reference sequence). The CDR3 sequence: CAWGVLTSTDTQYF. The CDR3 nucleotides are TGTGCCTGGGGGGTGCTAACTAGCACAGATACGCAGTATTTT.

The V and J genes are TRBV29-1 and TRBJ1-2, with D perhaps TRBD1 (6 bases). The CDR3 runs 12 residues. Germline V gene sequence: CDR1 SQVTM, CDR2 ANQGSEA. The germline V and J ends were trimmed by 2 bases and 8 bases, with 12 bases remaining between them. DNA of the CDR3: TGCAGCGTTGAACGGGGGGCGTTGGGCTACACCTTC. Translation gives CSVERGALGYTF.

This chain joins TRBV5-4 and TRBJ1-4, with 8 bases identical to TRBD1. The CDR3 totals 14 residues. CDR1 and CDR2 from the germline V gene are SGHNT and YYREEE (reference sequence). J gave up 7 bases and V 4 bases, and 6 bases lay outside the gene matches. CDR3 in DNA: TGTGCCAGCAGCCACACAGGGGGAGCTGAAAAACTGTTTTTT. It codes for CASSHTGGAEKLFF.

This clone was counted a few times. The rearrangement joins TRBV12-3 or TRBV12-4 to TRBJ1-1; no firm D call. The CDR3 covers 11 residues. Trimming shortened V by 7 bases and J by 3 bases, and 6 bases separated the two germline ends. CDR3 sequence (DNA): TGTGCCAGCACTTCCTACACTGAAGCTTTCTTT. Residues: CASTSYTEAFF.

The V call is TRBV5-8, the J call TRBJ1-1, with no clear D. The CDR3 spans 13 residues. CDR1 is SGHTS, CDR2 YDEGEE, per germline. Trimming shortened V by 3 bases and J by 1 base, and 7 bases separated the two germline ends. The CDR3 bases are TGTGCCAGCAGCTATGGCAAGAACACTGAAGCTTTCTTT. Protein: CASSYGKNTEAFF.

This sequence joins TRBV29-1 and TRBJ2-3, with D maybe TRBD1 (6 bases). The CDR3 has 15 residues. The germline V gene has CDR1 SQVTM and CDR2 ANQGSEA. V was clipped by 4 bases and J by 2 bases, with 16 bases between them. The CDR3 is CSVVGTLTTTDTQYF. The CDR3 nucleotides read TGCAGCGTTGTCGGGACACTCACTACCACAGATACGCAGTATTTT.

The chain employs TRBV5-5 and TRBJ2-3, with D possibly being TRBD1 (5 bases). Germline loops: CDR1 SGHKS, CDR2 YYEKEE (reference sequence). The CDR3 spans 15 residues. V shed 0 bases and J shed 3 bases, with 11 bases lying between them. The CDR3 spells CASSLGQGRTDTQYF. Written as DNA, the CDR3 is TGTGCCAGCAGCTTGGGGCAGGGTAGGACAGATACGCAGTATTTT.

This sequence joins TRBV7-3 and TRBJ2-1; TRBD2 aligns across 7 bases. The CDR3 has 15 residues. After removal of 3 bases from V and 0 bases from J, the junction contained 2 bases not matched to a gene. CDR1 is SGHTA and CDR2 is FQGTGA in the germline V gene. CDR3 protein: CASSLGGGSYNEQFF. The CDR3 coding sequence is TGTGCCAGCAGCTTGGGCGGGGGCTCCTACAATGAGCAGTTCTTC.

This clone was recorded only once. CDR3 sequence reads: CASSYPAPGNEQFF. For the CDR3, the DNA is TGTGCCAGCAGTTACCCTGCTCCGGGTAATGAGCAGTTCTTC. The chain links TRBV6-6 to TRBJ2-1; no clear D. The germline gives CDR1 MNHNY, CDR2 SVGAGI (reference sequence). This CDR3 region has 14 residues. The germline V and J ends were trimmed by 2 bases and 7 bases, with 12 bases remaining between them.

The chain recombines TRBV3-1 (or the pseudogene TRBV3-2) with TRBJ2-7; maybe TRBD1 (5 bases). The ends were cut back, 0 bases at V and 0 bases at J, with 15 bases in the middle. The CDR3 totals 17 residues. Germline CDR1 and CDR2: LGHDT and YNNKEL (reference sequence). CDR3 coding DNA: TGTGCCAGCAGCCAAGAGTGGCAGGGCCGCAACTCCTACGAGCAGTACTTC. It translates to CASSQEWQGRNSYEQYF.

V usage is TRBV5-6 and J usage is TRBJ1-6, with D tentatively TRBD1 (6 bases). CDR3 length: 13 residues. V lost 4 bases, J lost 6 bases, and 8 bases lay in between. Germline lookup yields CDR1 SGHDT and CDR2 YYEEEE. As DNA, the CDR3 is TGTGCCAGCAGCCGGACAGCTAATTCACCCCTCCACTTT. This codes for CASSRTANSPLHF.

V usage is TRBV6-5 and J usage is TRBJ2-3; no firm D call. Germline V gene sequence: CDR1 MNHEY, CDR2 SVGAGI. The V end was cut by 6 bases, the J end by 6 bases, with 4 bases between. The CDR3 consists of 10 residues. DNA for the CDR3: TGTGCCAGCAGCGGGGATACGCAGTATTTT. This codes for CASSGDTQYF.